This T cell receptor beta chain was sequenced in a study of blood T cell repertoires in COVID-19. TCRdb's table, derived via immunoSEQ multiplex PCR, lists solely in-frame clones and lacks some. The sample has about 34,000 clones, roughly 80% seen once; the top ten hold over 12%. With 6 bases clipped from V and 14 bases from J, the junction kept 13 bases outside the gene matches. CDR1 is SNHLY, CDR2 FYNNEI, per germline. This CDR3 has 14 residues. Sequencing was carried out using peripheral blood. The TCR comes from a man at least 80 years old with active or convalescent COVID-19. The chain has TRBV2 and TRBJ1-6; 7 nucleotides line up with TRBD1. The CDR3 sequence is CASRQGPGLLSLHF. CDR3 bases: TGTGCCAGCAGACAGGGGCCGGGATTATTGTCCCTCCACTTT.